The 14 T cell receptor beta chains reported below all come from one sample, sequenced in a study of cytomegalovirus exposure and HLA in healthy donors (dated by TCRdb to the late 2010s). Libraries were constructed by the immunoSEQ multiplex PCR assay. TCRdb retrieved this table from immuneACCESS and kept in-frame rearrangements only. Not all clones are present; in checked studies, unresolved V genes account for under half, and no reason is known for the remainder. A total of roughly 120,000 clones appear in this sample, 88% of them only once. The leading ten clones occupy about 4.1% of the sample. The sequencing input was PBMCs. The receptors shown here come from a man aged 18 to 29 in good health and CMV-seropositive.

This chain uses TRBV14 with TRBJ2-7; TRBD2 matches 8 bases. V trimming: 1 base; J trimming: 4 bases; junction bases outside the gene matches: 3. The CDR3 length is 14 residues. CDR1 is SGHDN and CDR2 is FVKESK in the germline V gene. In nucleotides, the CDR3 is TGTGCCAGCAGCCAAGCGGGGGGGTATTACGAGCAGTACTTC. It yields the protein CASSQAGGYYEQYF.

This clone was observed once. CDR3 sequence (DNA): TGTGCCAGCAGCGAATTGAGCGGGGGGGGCACAGATACGCAGTATTTT. Translated, it gives CASSELSGGGTDTQYF. The chain combines TRBV13 with TRBJ2-3; TRBD2 aligns across 10 bases. The CDR3 has 16 amino acids. Germline CDR1 reads PRHDT; CDR2 reads FYEKMQ (reference sequence). V trimming: 5 bases; J trimming: 1 base; junction bases outside the gene matches: 6.

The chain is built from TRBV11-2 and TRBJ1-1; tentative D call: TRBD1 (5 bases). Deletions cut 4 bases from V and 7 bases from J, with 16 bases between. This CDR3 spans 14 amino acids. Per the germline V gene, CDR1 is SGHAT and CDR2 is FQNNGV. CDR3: CASSSSGAGFEAFF. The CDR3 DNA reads TGTGCCAGCAGCTCCAGCGGGGCAGGGTTTGAAGCTTTCTTT.

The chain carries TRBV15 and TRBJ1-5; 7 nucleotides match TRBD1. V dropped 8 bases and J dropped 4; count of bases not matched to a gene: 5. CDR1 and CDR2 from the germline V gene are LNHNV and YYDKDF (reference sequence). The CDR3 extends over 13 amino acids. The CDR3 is CATQGQPNQPQHF. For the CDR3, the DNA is TGTGCCACCCAGGGACAGCCGAATCAGCCCCAGCATTTT.

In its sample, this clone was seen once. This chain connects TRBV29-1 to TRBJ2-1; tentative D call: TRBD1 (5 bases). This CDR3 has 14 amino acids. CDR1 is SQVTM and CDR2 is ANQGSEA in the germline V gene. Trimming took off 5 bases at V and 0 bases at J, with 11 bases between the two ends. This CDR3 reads CSVRGTGSYNEQFF. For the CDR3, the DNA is TGCAGCGTTAGGGGTACCGGCTCCTACAATGAGCAGTTCTTC.

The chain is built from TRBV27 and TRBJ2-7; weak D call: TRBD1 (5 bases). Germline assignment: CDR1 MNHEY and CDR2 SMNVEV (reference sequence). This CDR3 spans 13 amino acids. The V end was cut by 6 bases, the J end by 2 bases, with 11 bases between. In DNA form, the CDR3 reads TGTGCCAGCAGCTTACAGGTTACCTACGAGCAGTACTTC. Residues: CASSLQVTYEQYF.

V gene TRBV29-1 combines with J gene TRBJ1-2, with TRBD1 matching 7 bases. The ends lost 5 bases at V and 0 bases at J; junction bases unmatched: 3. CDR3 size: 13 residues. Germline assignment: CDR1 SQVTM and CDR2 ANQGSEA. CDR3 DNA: TGCAGCGTTCAGGGGGGATCTAACTATGGCTACACCTTC. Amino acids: CSVQGGSNYGYTF.

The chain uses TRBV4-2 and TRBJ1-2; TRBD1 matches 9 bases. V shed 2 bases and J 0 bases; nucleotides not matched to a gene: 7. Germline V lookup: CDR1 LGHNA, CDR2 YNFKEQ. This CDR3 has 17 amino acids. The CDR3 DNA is TGTGCCAGCAGCCAACTCGGGACAGGGCAATCTAACTATGGCTACACCTTC. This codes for CASSQLGTGQSNYGYTF.

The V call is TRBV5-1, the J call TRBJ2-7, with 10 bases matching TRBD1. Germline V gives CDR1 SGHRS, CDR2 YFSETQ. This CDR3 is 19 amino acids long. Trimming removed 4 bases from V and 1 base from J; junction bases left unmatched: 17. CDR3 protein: CASSTRPGSKGQGSYEQYF. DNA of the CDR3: TGCGCCAGCAGCACCAGACCCGGAAGTAAGGGACAGGGGTCCTACGAGCAGTACTTC.

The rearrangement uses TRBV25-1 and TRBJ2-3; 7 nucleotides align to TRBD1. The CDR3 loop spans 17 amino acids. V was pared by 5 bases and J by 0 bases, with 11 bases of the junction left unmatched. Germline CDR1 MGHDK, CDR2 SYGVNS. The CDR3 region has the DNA TGTGCCAGCAGTATGGGACAGTCGGTCGGTAGCACAGATACGCAGTATTTT. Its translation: CASSMGQSVGSTDTQYF.

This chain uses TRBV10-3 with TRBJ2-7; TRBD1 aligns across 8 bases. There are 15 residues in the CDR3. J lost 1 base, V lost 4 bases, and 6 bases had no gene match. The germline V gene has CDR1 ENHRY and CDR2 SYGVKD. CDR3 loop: CAISVTRQGSYEQYF. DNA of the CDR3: TGTGCCATCAGTGTTACTCGACAGGGGTCCTACGAGCAGTACTTC.

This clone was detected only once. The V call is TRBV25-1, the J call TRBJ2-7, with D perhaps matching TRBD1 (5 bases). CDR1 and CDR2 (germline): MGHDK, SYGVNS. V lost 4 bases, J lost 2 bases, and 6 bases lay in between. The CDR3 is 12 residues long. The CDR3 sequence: CASSGTPYEQYF. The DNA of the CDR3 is TGTGCCAGCAGTGGGACACCCTACGAGCAGTACTTC.

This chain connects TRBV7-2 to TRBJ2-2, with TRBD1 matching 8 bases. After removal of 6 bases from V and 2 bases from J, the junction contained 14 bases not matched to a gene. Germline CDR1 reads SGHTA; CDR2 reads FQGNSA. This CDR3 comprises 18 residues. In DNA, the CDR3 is TGTGCCAGCAGGTTTCGGACGTCCGGGACAGGAAACACCGGGGAGCTGTTTTTT. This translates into CASRFRTSGTGNTGELFF.

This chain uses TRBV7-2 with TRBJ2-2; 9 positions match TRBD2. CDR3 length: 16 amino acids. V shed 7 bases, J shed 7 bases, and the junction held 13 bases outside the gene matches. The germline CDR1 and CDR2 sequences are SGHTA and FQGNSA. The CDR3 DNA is TGTGCCAGCACCAACCCGCGGGGGGGCCGGGGCGGGGAGCTGTTTTTT. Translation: CASTNPRGGRGGELFF. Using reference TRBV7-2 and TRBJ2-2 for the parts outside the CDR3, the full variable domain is GAGVSQSPSNKVTEKGKDVELRCDPISGHTALYWYRQSLGQGLEFLIYFQGNSAPDKSGLPSDRFSAERTGGSVSTLTIQRTQQEDSAVYLCASTNPRGGRGGELFFGEGSRLTVL.